Reported below is one T cell receptor (beta chain). This specimen belongs to a study of shared clonotypes between healthy human individuals. The data were produced by immunoSEQ multiplex PCR, yet TCRdb's version contains in-frame clones alone and is incomplete. Among over a million clones, around four fifths were seen once, and the ten largest hold less than 1.5%. This CDR3 has 13 residues. The germline V and J ends were trimmed by 2 bases and 6 bases, with 11 bases remaining between them. The germline V gene encodes CDR1 SEHNR and CDR2 FQNEAQ (reference sequence). The genes are TRBV7-9 and TRBJ2-7, with D possibly matching TRBD2 (7 bases). The TCR sequence derives from a man between 18 and 35 years old in good health. The specimen was memory CD4+ T cells sorted from blood. Subset here: CD45RA-negative fraction. CDR3: CASSLSGGGEQYF. The CDR3 coding sequence is TGTGCCAGCAGCTTATCGGGGGGCGGCGAGCAGTACTTC.